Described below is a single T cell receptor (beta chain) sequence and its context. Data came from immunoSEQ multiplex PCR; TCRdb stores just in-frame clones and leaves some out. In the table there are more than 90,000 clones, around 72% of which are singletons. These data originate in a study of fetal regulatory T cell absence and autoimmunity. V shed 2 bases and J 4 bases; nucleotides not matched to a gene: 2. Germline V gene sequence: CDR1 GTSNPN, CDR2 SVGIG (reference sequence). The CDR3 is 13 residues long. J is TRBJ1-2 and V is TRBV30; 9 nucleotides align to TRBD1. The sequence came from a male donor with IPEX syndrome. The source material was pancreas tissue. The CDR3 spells CAWSRQGGYGYTF. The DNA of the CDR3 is TGTGCCTGGAGTCGACAGGGGGGCTATGGCTACACCTTC.